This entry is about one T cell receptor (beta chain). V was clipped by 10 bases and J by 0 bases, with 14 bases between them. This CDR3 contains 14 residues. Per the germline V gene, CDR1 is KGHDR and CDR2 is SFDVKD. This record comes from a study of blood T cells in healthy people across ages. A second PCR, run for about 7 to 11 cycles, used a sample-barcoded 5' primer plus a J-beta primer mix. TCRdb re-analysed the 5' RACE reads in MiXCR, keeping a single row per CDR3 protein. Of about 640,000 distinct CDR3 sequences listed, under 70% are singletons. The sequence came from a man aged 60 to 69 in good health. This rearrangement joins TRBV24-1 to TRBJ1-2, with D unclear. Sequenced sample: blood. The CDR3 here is CATKVTRANYGYTF. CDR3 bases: TGTGCCACTAAGGTGACACGAGCTAACTATGGCTACACCTTC.